The 16 T cell receptor beta chains listed next were all sequenced from one sample in a study of T cells in Graves' hyperthyroidism and ophthalmopathy. TCR beta CDR3 regions were amplified from RNA. Researchers ran a first-round RT-PCR on the TCR CDR3 using the HTBI primer set. From the multiplex PCR reads, TCRdb called clonotypes with MiXCR, one entry per CDR3 protein. The data contain hundreds of thousands of distinct CDR3 sequences, roughly 14% of them seen just once; the ten biggest clones take up roughly a quarter. The sample comprised blood. These TCRs come from a woman aged 18-29 years with Graves' hyperthyroidism that later progressed to Graves' ophthalmopathy.

The V call is TRBV6-9, the J call TRBJ1-5; D is unclear. The CDR3 runs to 16 residues. Trimming stripped 3 bases from V and 3 bases from J, with 15 bases between. Per germline, CDR1 MNHGY and CDR2 SVAAGI. The CDR3 bases are TGTGCCAGCAGTTACTTAGTGGTACAGATCAATCAGCCCCAGCATTTT. Translating it yields CASSYLVVQINQPQHF.

The sample holds many counts of this clonotype. The V gene is TRBV3-1, the J gene TRBJ1-1; unclear D gene. Germline V gives CDR1 LGHDT, CDR2 YNNKEL (reference sequence). Between the trimmed V and J ends, which lost 5 bases and 5 bases, there was a span of 12 bases. This CDR3 is 13 amino acids long. The CDR3 DNA reads as TGTGCCAGCAGCGATCCCGGAGTAACTGAAGCTTTCTTT. As protein: CASSDPGVTEAFF.

This clonotype occurred a few times. This chain links TRBV13 with TRBJ2-7; 11 bases map to TRBD2. V lost 3 bases to trimming and J lost 2 bases; unmatched junction nucleotides: 9. The germline V gene has CDR1 PRHDT and CDR2 FYEKMQ (reference sequence). The CDR3 is 17 amino acids. In DNA, the CDR3 is TGTGCCAGCAGCTTCAAGACTAGCGGGAAGGCAACCTACGAGCAGTACTTC. This encodes CASSFKTSGKATYEQYF.

The sample holds many counts of this clonotype. The chain joins TRBV20-1 to TRBJ2-1; 7 nucleotides agree with TRBD2. The germline V gene has CDR1 DFQATT and CDR2 SNEGSKA (reference sequence). V trimming: 0 bases; J trimming: 7 bases; junction bases outside the gene matches: 6. This CDR3 spans 14 amino acids. The CDR3 nucleotides are TGCAGTGCTAGAGAGGCGGGAGTAAGAAATGAGCAGTTCTTC. It specifies CSAREAGVRNEQFF.

The chain combines TRBV6-1 with TRBJ2-5; D gene uncertain. With 1 base removed from V and 3 bases from J, the gap between germline ends came to 6 bases. Germline assignment: CDR1 MNHNS and CDR2 SASEGT. The CDR3 length is 13 residues. CDR3 loop: CASSEGLEETQYF. The CDR3, as DNA: TGTGCCAGCAGTGAAGGGCTGGAAGAGACCCAGTACTTC.

This clonotype was observed a few times. This chain uses TRBV29-1 with TRBJ1-2, with 9 bases aligning to TRBD1. Germline trimming cut 5 bases from V and 6 bases from J; bases unmatched to any gene: 7. Germline CDR1 and CDR2: SQVTM and ANQGSEA. The CDR3 contains 13 residues. In DNA form, the CDR3 reads TGCAGCGTTAAGGGCGACAGGGGGAATGGCTACACCTTC. Protein sequence: CSVKGDRGNGYTF.

The rearrangement uses TRBV19 and TRBJ2-1, with 14 bases matching TRBD2. This CDR3 has 21 amino acids. V shed 7 bases, J shed 4 bases, and the junction held 21 bases outside the gene matches. Germline V gene data show CDR1 as LNHDA and CDR2 as SQIVND (reference sequence). The CDR3 sequence is CASTESSQAGTSGSRYNEQFF. The CDR3, as DNA: TGTGCCAGTACCGAATCGTCCCAAGCTGGGACTAGCGGGAGTAGGTACAATGAGCAGTTCTTC. Drawing the rest from reference TRBV19 and TRBJ2-1, the complete variable domain is DGGITQSPKYLFRKEGQNVTLSCEQNLNHDAMYWYRQDPGQGLRLIYYSQIVNDFQKGDIAEGYSVSREKKESFPLTVTSAQKNPTAFYLCASTESSQAGTSGSRYNEQFFGPGTRLTVL.

The chain has TRBV5-1 and TRBJ2-1; a weak D match, TRBD1 (6 bases). The germline V gene has CDR1 SGHRS and CDR2 YFSETQ. Deletions cut 4 bases from V and 3 bases from J, with 11 bases between. The CDR3 has 14 residues. Here the CDR3 reads CASSAGTNYNEQFF. The DNA for the CDR3 is TGCGCCAGCAGCGCCGGGACAAACTACAATGAGCAGTTCTTC.

This clonotype appeared a few times. The CDR3, as DNA: TGTGCCAGCAGCTTATACGTAAACAATGAGCAGTTCTTC. Protein product: CASSLYVNNEQFF. The gene calls are TRBV11-2 and TRBJ2-1; D not resolved. Trimming took 2 bases from V and 5 from J, leaving 7 bases between them. CDR1 and CDR2 from the germline V gene are SGHAT and FQNNGV. This CDR3 comprises 13 residues.

This chain connects TRBV7-2 to TRBJ2-3; 11 nucleotides match TRBD2. This CDR3 has 14 amino acids. The V gene end was trimmed by 8 bases and the J gene end by 6 bases; junction bases not matched to a gene: 7. Germline V gene sequence: CDR1 SGHTA, CDR2 FQGNSA. The CDR3 here is CASRLGLAGDTQYF. CDR3 nucleotides: TGTGCCAGCCGACTAGGACTAGCGGGTGATACGCAGTATTTT.

This chain uses TRBV5-6 with TRBJ2-7; D might be TRBD1 (5 bases). V lost 0 bases to trimming and J lost 3 bases, with 19 bases between them. The CDR3 runs to 17 residues. The germline gives CDR1 SGHDT, CDR2 YYEEEE. As DNA, the CDR3 is TGTGCCAGCAGCTTGGCACCCCGGGCAGGGTGGGGCTACGAGCAGTACTTC. Encoded protein: CASSLAPRAGWGYEQYF.

This clonotype was observed a few times. The rearrangement joins TRBV20-1 to TRBJ1-6, with D unresolved. Germline values: CDR1 DFQATT, CDR2 SNEGSKA (reference sequence). The ends were cut back, 1 base at V and 5 bases at J, with 15 bases in the middle. The CDR3 has 16 residues. As DNA, the CDR3 is TGCAGTGCTAGAGGGGAGGGTACTGCCAATAATTCACCCCTCCACTTT. Amino acids: CSARGEGTANNSPLHF.

This clonotype has ten or more counts. The chain combines TRBV12-3 or TRBV12-4 with TRBJ1-4, with D perhaps TRBD1 (5 bases). This CDR3 is built from 14 residues. With 8 bases removed from V and 8 bases from J, the gap between germline ends came to 18 bases. The chain's CDR3 is CASHPGGNKEKLFF. The CDR3, as DNA: TGTGCCAGCCACCCGGGGGGGAATAAAGAAAAACTGTTTTTT.

This clonotype was detected once. The V call is TRBV7-9, the J call TRBJ2-1; D is unresolved. CDR1 and CDR2 from the germline V gene are SEHNR and FQNEAQ (reference sequence). The CDR3 sequence is 13 residues long. Trimming removed 6 bases at V and 2 bases at J, with 8 bases between. The CDR3 coding sequence is TGTGCCAGCAGTAGTACGCCCTACAATGAGCAGTTCTTC. Its protein product is CASSSTPYNEQFF.

Note on this clonotype: The germline gene is not matched at one end of the junction; a read error may be the cause. J is TRBJ2-1 and V is TRBV15, with TRBD2 identical over 10 bases. The CDR3 extends over 15 amino acids. Germline V gene sequence: CDR1 LNHNV, CDR2 YYDKDF (reference sequence). DNA of the CDR3: TGTGCCACCAGCTTACTAGCGGGAACCTACAGTGAGCAGTTCTTC. This sequence encodes CATSLLAGTYSEQFF.

Ten or more counts support this clonotype. CDR3 in DNA: TGTGCCAGCAGCCAAGCTATACGGGACCGGAATGGCTACACCTTC. It is translated as CASSQAIRDRNGYTF. The chain joins TRBV3-1 to TRBJ1-2, with D possibly matching TRBD1 (5 bases). V was cut by 1 base and J by 6 bases, with 15 bases left in between. Germline V gives CDR1 LGHDT, CDR2 YNNKEL (reference sequence). This CDR3 is built from 15 residues.